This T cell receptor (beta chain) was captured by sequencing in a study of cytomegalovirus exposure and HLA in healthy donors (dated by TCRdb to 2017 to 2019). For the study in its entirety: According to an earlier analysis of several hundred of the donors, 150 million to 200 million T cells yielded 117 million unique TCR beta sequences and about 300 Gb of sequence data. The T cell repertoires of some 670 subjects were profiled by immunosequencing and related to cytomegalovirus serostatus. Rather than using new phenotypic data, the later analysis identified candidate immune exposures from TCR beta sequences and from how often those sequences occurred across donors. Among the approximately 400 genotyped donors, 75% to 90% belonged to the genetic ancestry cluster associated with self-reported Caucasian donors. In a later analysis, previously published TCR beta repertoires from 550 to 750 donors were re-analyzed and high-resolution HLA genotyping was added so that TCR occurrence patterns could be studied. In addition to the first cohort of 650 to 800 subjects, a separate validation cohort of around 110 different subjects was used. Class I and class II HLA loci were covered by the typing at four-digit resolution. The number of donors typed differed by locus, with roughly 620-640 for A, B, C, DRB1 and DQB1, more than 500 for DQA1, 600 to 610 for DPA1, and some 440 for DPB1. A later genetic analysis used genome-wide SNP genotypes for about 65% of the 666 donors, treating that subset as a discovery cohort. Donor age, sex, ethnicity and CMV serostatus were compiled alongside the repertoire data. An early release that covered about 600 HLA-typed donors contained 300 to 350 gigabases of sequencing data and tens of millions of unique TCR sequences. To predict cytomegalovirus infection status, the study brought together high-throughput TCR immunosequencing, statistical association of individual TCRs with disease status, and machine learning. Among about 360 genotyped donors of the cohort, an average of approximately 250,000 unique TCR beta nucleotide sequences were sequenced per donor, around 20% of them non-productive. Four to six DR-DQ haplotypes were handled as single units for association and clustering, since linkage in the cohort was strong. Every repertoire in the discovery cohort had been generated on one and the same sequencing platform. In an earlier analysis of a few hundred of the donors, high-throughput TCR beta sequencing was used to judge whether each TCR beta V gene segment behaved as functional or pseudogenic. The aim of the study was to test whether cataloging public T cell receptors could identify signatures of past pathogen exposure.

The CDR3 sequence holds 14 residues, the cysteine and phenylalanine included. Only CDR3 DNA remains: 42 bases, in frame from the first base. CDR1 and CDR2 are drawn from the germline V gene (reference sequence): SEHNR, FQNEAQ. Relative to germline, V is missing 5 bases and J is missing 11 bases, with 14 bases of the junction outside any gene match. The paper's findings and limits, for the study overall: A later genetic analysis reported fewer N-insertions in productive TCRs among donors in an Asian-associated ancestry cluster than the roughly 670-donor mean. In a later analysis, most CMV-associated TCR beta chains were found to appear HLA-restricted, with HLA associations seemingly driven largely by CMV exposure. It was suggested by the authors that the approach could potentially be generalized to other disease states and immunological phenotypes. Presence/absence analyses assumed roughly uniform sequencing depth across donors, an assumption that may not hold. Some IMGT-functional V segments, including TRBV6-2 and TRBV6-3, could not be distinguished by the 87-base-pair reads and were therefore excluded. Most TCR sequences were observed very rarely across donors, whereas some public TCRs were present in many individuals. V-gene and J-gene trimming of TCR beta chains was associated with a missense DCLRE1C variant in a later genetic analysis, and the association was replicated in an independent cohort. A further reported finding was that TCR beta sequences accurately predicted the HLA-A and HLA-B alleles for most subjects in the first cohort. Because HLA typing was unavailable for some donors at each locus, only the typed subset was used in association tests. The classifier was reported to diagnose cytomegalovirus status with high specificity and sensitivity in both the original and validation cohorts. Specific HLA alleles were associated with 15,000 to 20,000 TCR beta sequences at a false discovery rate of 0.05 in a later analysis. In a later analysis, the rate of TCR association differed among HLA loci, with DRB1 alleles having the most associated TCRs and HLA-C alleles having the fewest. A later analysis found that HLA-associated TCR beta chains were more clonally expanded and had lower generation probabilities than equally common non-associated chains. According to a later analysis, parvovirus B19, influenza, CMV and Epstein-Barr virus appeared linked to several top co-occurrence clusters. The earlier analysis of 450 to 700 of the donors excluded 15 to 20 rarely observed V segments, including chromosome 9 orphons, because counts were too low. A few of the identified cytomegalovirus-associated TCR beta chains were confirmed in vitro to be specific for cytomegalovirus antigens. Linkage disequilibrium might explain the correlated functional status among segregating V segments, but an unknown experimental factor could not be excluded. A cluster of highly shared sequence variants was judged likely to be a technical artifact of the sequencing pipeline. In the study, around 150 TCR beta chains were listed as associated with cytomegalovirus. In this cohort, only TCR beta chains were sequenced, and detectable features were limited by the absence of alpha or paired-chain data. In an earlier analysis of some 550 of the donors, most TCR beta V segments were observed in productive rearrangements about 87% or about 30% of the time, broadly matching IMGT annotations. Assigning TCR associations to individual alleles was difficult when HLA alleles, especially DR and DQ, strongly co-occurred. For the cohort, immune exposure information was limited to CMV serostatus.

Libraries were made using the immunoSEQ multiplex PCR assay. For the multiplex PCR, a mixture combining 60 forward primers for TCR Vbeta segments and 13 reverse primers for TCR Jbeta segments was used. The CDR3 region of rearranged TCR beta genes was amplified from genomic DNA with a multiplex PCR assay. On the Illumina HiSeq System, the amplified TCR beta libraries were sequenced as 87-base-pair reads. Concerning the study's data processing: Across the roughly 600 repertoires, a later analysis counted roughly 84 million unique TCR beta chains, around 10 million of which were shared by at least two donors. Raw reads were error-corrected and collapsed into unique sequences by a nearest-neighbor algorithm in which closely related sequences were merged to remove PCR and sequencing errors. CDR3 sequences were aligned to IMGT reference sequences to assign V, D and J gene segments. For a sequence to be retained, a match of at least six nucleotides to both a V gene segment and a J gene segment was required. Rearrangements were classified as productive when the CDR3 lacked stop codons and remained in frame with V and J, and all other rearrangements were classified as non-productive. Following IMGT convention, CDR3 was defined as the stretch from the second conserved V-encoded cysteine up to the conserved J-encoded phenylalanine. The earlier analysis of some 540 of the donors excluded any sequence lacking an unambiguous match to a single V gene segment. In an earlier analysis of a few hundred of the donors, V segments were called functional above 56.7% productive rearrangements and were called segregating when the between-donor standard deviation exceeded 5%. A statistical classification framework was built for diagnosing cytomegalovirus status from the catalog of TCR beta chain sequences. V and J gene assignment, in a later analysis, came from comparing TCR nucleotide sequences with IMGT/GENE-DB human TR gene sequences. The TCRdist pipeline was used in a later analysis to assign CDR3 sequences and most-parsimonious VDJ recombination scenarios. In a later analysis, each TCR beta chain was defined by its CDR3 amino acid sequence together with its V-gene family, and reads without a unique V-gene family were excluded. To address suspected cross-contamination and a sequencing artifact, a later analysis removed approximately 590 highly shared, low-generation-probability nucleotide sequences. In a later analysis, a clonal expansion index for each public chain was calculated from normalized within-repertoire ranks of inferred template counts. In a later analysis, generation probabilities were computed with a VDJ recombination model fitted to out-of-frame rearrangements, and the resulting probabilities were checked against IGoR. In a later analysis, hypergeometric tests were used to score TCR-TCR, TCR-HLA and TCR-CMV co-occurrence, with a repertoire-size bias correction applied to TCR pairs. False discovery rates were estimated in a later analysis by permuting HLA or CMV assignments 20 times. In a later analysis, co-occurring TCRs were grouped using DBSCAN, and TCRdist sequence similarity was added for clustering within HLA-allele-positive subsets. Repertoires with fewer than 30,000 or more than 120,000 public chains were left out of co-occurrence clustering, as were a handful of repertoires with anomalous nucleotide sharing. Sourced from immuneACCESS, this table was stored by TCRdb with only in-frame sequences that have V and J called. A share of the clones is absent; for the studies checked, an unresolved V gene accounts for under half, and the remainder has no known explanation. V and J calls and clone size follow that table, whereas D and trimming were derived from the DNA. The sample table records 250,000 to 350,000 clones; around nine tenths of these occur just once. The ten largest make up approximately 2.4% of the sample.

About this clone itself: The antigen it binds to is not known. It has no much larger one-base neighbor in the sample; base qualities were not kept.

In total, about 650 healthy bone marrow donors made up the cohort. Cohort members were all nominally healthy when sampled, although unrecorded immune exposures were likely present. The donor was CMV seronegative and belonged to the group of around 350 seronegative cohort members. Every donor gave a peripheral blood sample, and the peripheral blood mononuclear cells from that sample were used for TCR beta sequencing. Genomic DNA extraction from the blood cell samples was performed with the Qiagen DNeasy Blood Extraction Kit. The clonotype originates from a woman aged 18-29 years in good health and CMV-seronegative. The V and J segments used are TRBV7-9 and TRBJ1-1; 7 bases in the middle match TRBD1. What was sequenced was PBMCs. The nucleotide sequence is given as TGTGCCAGCAGCAACCGACAGGGTGGCAATCGCGCTTTCTTT. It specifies CASSNRQGGNRAFF.